These T cell receptor beta chains were read from a single sample in a study of vaccination effects on CD4 cells after COVID-19. Generated by immunoSEQ multiplex PCR, the TCRdb table keeps only in-frame clones and is missing some. The sample contains approximately 30,000 clones, about 73% of which appear only once. Their antigens are not known. This sample comprised CD4+ T cells from PBMCs cultured with HCoV-NL63 spike peptides, obtained after COVID-19 vaccination. These receptors were collected from a human donor who received a COVID-19 vaccine. Both conserved end residues are part of each CDR3. D genes are given only for firm matches. Size values are once, few and many counts, or a class for expanded clones, and some rows have none.

j_call d_call clone_size v_call cdr3_aa cdr3_nt
TRBJ2-1 TRBD2 - TRBV10-1 CASSDSGSSYNEQFF TGCGCCAGCAGTGATAGCGGGAGCTCCTACAATGAGCAGTTCTTC
TRBJ1-1 - - TRBV5-1 CASSSGTMNTEAFF TGCGCCAGCAGTTCCGGGACAATGAACACTGAAGCTTTCTTT
TRBJ2-2 - - TRBV4-1 CASSRYRKNTGELFF TGCGCCAGCAGCAGGTACAGGAAGAACACCGGGGAGCTGTTTTTT
TRBJ1-2 - - TRBV13 CASRRGSNYGYTF TGTGCCAGCAGAAGGGGCAGCAACTATGGCTACACCTTC
TRBJ1-1 - - TRBV6-4 CASRAQGQNTEAFF TGTGCCAGCAGAGCCCAAGGCCAGAACACTGAAGCTTTCTTT
TRBJ2-1 - once TRBV14 CASSQIWGRPNEQFF TGTGCCAGCAGCCAAATCTGGGGACGGCCTAATGAGCAGTTCTTC
TRBJ2-5 TRBD1 - TRBV3-1/TRBV3-2 CASSPKDRGLAYQETQYF TGTGCCAGCAGCCCGAAAGACAGGGGGCTGGCGTACCAAGAGACCCAGTACTTC
TRBJ2-6 - - TRBV19 CASSIYGYGANVLTF TGTGCCAGTAGTATTTACGGGTACGGGGCCAACGTCCTGACTTTC
TRBJ1-6 - - TRBV6-5 CASSYDPDSPLHF TGTGCCAGCAGTTACGATCCAGATTCACCCCTCCACTTT
TRBJ2-2 TRBD2 once TRBV19 CASRIGLAGGKGTGELFF TGTGCCAGTCGCATCGGACTAGCGGGAGGGAAGGGCACCGGGGAGCTGTTTTTT
TRBJ1-2 TRBD1 few TRBV10-3 CATGDSYGYTF TGTGCCACTGGGGACAGCTATGGCTACACCTTC
TRBJ1-2 - few TRBV14 CASSQDRFYGYTF TGTGCCAGCAGCCAAGACAGGTTCTATGGCTACACCTTC
TRBJ2-2 - - TRBV15 CATSRDDRFPGELFF TGTGCCACCAGCAGAGATGACCGCTTCCCCGGGGAGCTGTTTTTT
TRBJ2-7 - - TRBV11-1 CASSSGPPYEQYF TGTGCCAGCAGCTCGGGACCACCCTACGAGCAGTACTTC
TRBJ1-5 - - TRBV3-1/TRBV3-2 CASSHRGFYSNQPQHF TGTGCCAGCAGCCACCGGGGATTCTATAGCAATCAGCCCCAGCATTTT
TRBJ1-2 TRBD1 - TRBV3-1/TRBV3-2 CASSPDRYYGYTF TGTGCCAGCAGCCCGGACAGGTACTATGGCTACACCTTC
TRBJ1-6 TRBD1 once TRBV18 CASSPRVGQTDSPLHF TGTGCCAGCTCACCACGGGTGGGACAGACAGACTCTCCCCTCCACTTT
TRBJ2-7 - - TRBV4-2 CASSQDYAETYEQYF TGTGCCAGCAGCCAAGATTATGCTGAGACCTACGAGCAGTACTTC
TRBJ2-7 TRBD1 - TRBV12-3/TRBV12-4 CASRDSQFEQYF TGTGCCAGCCGGGACAGTCAATTTGAGCAGTACTTC
TRBJ2-3 - - TRBV5-1 CASSIIAGTDTQYF TGCGCCAGCAGCATTATAGCGGGCACAGATACGCAGTATTTT
TRBJ2-2 - few TRBV6-5 CASSSGQNTGELFF TGTGCCAGCAGCTCGGGACAGAACACCGGGGAGCTGTTTTTT
TRBJ2-3 - - TRBV19 CASSESQGWHTQYF TGTGCCAGTAGTGAGTCCCAGGGTTGGCATACGCAGTATTTT
TRBJ2-5 TRBD2 - TRBV24-1 CATSGLAIEETQYF TGTGCCACCAGTGGACTAGCCATCGAGGAGACCCAGTACTTC
TRBJ2-1 TRBD2 - TRBV27 CASSAGPGLAGGVYNEQFF TGTGCCAGCAGTGCGGGGCCCGGACTAGCGGGAGGGGTGTACAATGAGCAGTTCTTC
TRBJ1-2 - - TRBV5-4 CASSLVQAKGYTF TGTGCCAGCAGCTTGGTACAGGCGAAGGGCTACACCTTC
TRBJ2-7 - - TRBV2 CASSAQGFDEQYF TGTGCCAGCAGTGCACAGGGTTTCGACGAGCAGTACTTC
TRBJ1-2 - - TRBV27 CASRRANYGYTF TGTGCCAGTAGGCGGGCTAACTATGGCTACACCTTC
TRBJ2-5 TRBD1 - TRBV5-1 CASSGDRGHAQRETQYF TGCGCCAGCAGCGGCGACAGGGGGCATGCTCAACGAGAGACCCAGTACTTC
TRBJ1-2 - once TRBV19 CASSPANYGYTF TGTGCCAGTAGTCCGGCGAACTATGGCTACACCTTC
TRBJ1-2 TRBD1 - TRBV24-1 CATSEGQGVSYTF TGTGCCACCAGTGAAGGACAGGGGGTGTCCTACACCTTC
TRBJ2-7 TRBD1 - TRBV19 CASSIGTGPGEQYF TGTGCCAGTAGTATAGGGACAGGGCCGGGCGAGCAGTACTTC
TRBJ2-1 TRBD2 - TRBV27 CASSFSLAGGPNEQFF TGTGCCAGCAGTTTTTCTCTAGCGGGAGGGCCCAATGAGCAGTTCTTC
TRBJ2-1 - - TRBV29-1 CSVGVTEVHEQFF TGCAGCGTTGGGGTGACGGAGGTCCATGAGCAGTTCTTC
TRBJ1-1 - - TRBV6-6 CASSYIQNTEAFF TGTGCCAGCAGCTACATTCAAAACACTGAAGCTTTCTTT
TRBJ2-6 - - TRBV18 CASSPRQGSNSGANVLTF TGTGCCAGCTCACCACGTCAGGGGAGCAACTCTGGGGCCAACGTCCTGACTTTC
TRBJ1-4 TRBD1 - TRBV7-2 CASSLGVSQGVNEKLFF TGTGCCAGCAGCTTAGGGGTATCACAGGGGGTCAATGAAAAACTGTTTTTT
TRBJ2-2 - - TRBV5-1 CASSLGGGAGELFF TGCGCCAGCAGCTTGGGAGGGGGAGCCGGGGAGCTGTTTTTT
TRBJ1-2 TRBD1 - TRBV10-3 CAANWGQGHGRNGYTF TGTGCCGCCAATTGGGGACAGGGACATGGTAGGAATGGCTACACCTTC
TRBJ1-1 - - TRBV4-2 CASSQGRGTTEAFF TGTGCCAGCAGCCAGGGCAGAGGGACCACTGAAGCTTTCTTT
TRBJ2-5 - - TRBV5-1 CASSSGRPSGETQYF TGCGCCAGCAGCTCTGGGAGGCCCTCCGGAGAGACCCAGTACTTC
TRBJ1-1 TRBD1 - TRBV7-9 CASSRGQGERNTEAFF TGTGCCAGCAGCCGTGGACAGGGCGAGAGGAACACTGAAGCTTTCTTT
TRBJ1-1 - few TRBV7-8 CASGGFTENTEAFF TGTGCCAGCGGGGGGTTTACGGAGAACACTGAAGCTTTCTTT
TRBJ1-3 TRBD1 once TRBV19 CASSIEPDRGNTIYF TGTGCCAGTAGTATAGAGCCCGACAGGGGCAACACCATATATTTT
TRBJ2-7 - - TRBV5-1 CASSSGRRDTSYEQYF TGCGCCAGCAGCTCCGGACGCCGGGACACCTCCTACGAGCAGTACTTC
TRBJ2-3 - once TRBV24-1 CATRGSVVDTQYF TGTGCCACCAGGGGTAGCGTAGTAGATACGCAGTATTTT
TRBJ1-2 - - TRBV18 CASSRGHDNYGYTF TGTGCCAGCTCCCGGGGACACGACAACTATGGCTACACCTTC
TRBJ2-5 - few TRBV30 CAWSLRRQETQYF TGTGCCTGGAGCCTCCGGAGGCAAGAGACCCAGTACTTC
TRBJ1-1 - - TRBV19 CASNEGQGRFGTEAFF TGTGCCAGTAACGAAGGGCAGGGGAGATTTGGCACTGAAGCTTTCTTT
TRBJ1-1 - - TRBV14 CASSHDSLEAFF TGTGCCAGCAGCCATGACAGCCTTGAAGCTTTCTTT
TRBJ1-3 - - TRBV4-1 CASSQDDGGYSGNTIYF TGCGCCAGCAGCCAAGATGACGGGGGATACTCTGGAAACACCATATATTTT
TRBJ1-4 TRBD1 - TRBV5-1 CASSLEYRGGEKLFF TGCGCCAGCAGCTTGGAATACAGGGGCGGTGAAAAACTGTTTTTT
TRBJ2-1 - - TRBV5-6 CASSKVGNEQFF TGTGCCAGCAGCAAGGTGGGTAATGAGCAGTTCTTC
TRBJ2-7 TRBD2 - TRBV4-2 CASSRFSGGSYEQYF TGTGCCAGCAGCCGTTTTAGCGGGGGTTCCTACGAGCAGTACTTC
TRBJ2-1 - few TRBV5-4 CASSQGHDAYNEQFF TGTGCCAGCAGCCAGGGACACGATGCTTACAATGAGCAGTTCTTC
TRBJ1-5 - - TRBV11-3 CASSLGAGKNQPQHF TGTGCCAGCAGCTTAGGGGCAGGGAAAAATCAGCCCCAGCATTTT
TRBJ1-2 - few TRBV2 CASSELSTTEGYTF TGTGCCAGCAGTGAACTGTCGACCACGGAGGGCTACACCTTC
TRBJ2-1 - - TRBV5-1 CAIHLARNYNEQFF TGCGCCATACACCTAGCCAGGAACTACAATGAGCAGTTCTTC